This T cell receptor (beta chain) came from a study of Ad26.COV2.S vaccination and SARS-CoV-2 variants (dated by TCRdb to the early 2020s). Concerning the study at large: Vaccine-arm donors were drawn from COV1001, a multicentre, randomized, double-blind, placebo-controlled phase I-IIa trial of Ad26.COV2.S in healthy adults. Ad26.COV2.S was given intramuscularly at 5x10^10 or 1x10^11 viral particles, as a single shot or as two shots 56 days apart. Sequencing of the TCRbeta repertoire served to evaluate the specificity and breadth of SARS-CoV-2-reactive T cell receptors following Ad26.COV2.S vaccination. A total of roughly 32 samples were included in the TCR-sequenced set, comprising about 20 Ad26.COV2.S vaccine recipients, 5 placebo recipients and 8 SARS-CoV-2 convalescent individuals. Trial participants were randomized into five groups of five: low-dose or high-dose Ad26.COV2.S given once or twice, or placebo on both occasions. Throughout the experiments and outcome assessment, investigators stayed blinded to trial group allocation.

The immunoSEQ Assay was used to sequence TCRbeta CDR3 regions. After extraction, genomic DNA underwent amplification by bias-controlled multiplex PCR, followed by high-throughput sequencing. Per the authors' processing: Collapsing and filtering of sequences were performed to quantify the absolute abundance of each unique TCRbeta CDR3 region. T cell fraction was estimated by normalizing TCRbeta template counts to usable DNA, with usable DNA measured through amplification of reference genes found in all nucleated cells. Repertoire TCRs were annotated as SARS-CoV-2-specific by exact matching of V gene, CDR3 amino acid sequence and J gene to a known reactive TCR set. The reference SARS-CoV-2 TCR set was obtained from MIRA and was filtered for enrichment in COVID-19-positive ImmuneCODE repertoires, whereby public or cross-reactive TCRs were removed. Using the MIRA antigens, annotated TCRs were further analysed by specific ORF or by position within an ORF. Depth was the summed frequency of annotated unique rearrangements, while breadth was defined as annotated unique rearrangements over total unique productive rearrangements. TCR breadth was compared between groups using two-sided Wilcoxon rank-sum tests. TCRdb took over this immuneACCESS table, retaining in-frame rearrangements with V and J assigned. Such tables are incomplete; in checked studies, under half of the missing clones stem from an unresolved V gene, and the remainder is unexplained. V and J calls and clone size follow that table, whereas D and trimming were derived from the DNA. The sample table shows fewer than 800,000 clones, and roughly 90% are seen once. Approximately 1.5% of the sample rests with the top ten.

Broad study findings and their caveats: The study was not powered to compare responses between vaccine doses or regimens. After vaccination, substantial breadth of spike-specific CD8+ and CD4+ T cell responses was reported. Spike-specific TCR breadth was higher in Ad26.COV2.S recipients than in placebo recipients (P = 0.0014). It was noted by the authors that total T cell responses may have been underestimated by the TCR breadth and depth analyses. Non-spike TCR breadth was comparable between vaccine and placebo recipients, consistent with the vaccine containing only spike.

The treatment or condition label, as the study defines it: about 20 received Ad26.COV2.S at low or high dose, single or two shots; about 5 received placebo; per-sample allocation not given. Repertoires of vaccine and placebo recipients were sequenced from samples collected on day 63 after the first injection. Cohort 1b enrolled 25 adults aged 18-55 years at a single site in Boston, USA, between 29 July and 7 August 2020. Ad26.COV2.S was a replication-incompetent adenovirus type 26 vector expressing a prefusion-stabilized SARS-CoV-2 spike protein from the original Wuhan strain. Concerning this clone itself: Its antigen has not been determined. Base qualities are not provided; no much larger clone lies one nucleotide away.

The input for sequencing was peripheral blood, taken in a trial of Ad26.COV2.S vaccine versus placebo. The TCR comes from a person aged 18-60 years who received the Ad26.COV2.S COVID-19 vaccine or a placebo.

The sequenced DNA is TGTGCCAGCAGCTTAGTGCGGGGCCTTTCCTACAATGAGCAGTTCTTC. Its coded protein is CASSLVRGLSYNEQFF. The rearrangement joined TRBV11-2 to TRBJ2-1; D gene: possibly TRBD2, on 6 matching bases. V gives up 1 base and J gives up 1 base, and the segment between their germline ends measures 11 bases. From a lookup of the germline V gene, CDR1 and CDR2 are SGHAT and FQNNGV. Taken from cysteine to phenylalanine, the CDR3 has 16 residues. The kept DNA is CDR3 alone, 48 bases in frame from the first base.